This paragraph reports one T cell receptor beta chain. The antigen is undetermined. Genomic DNA came from blood regulatory T cells gated CD4+ CD25-high CD127-low. This specimen belongs to a study of regulatory and conventional T cells in RAG deficiency. Whole-study results and caveats: Control T-cell subsets had markedly higher Shannon entropy and lower Simpson indices than RAG-deficient patients. Patient subsets had shorter CDR3s; Omenn Treg-Tconv overlap exceeded 85%. These Omenn syndrome Treg sorts may hold peripherally activated cells instead. Treg unique TCR beta sequences were about 110-fold fewer in Omenn syndrome and CID/AS patients than controls.

Some clones are missing from TCRdb's copy, which holds only in-frame ones; the method was immunoSEQ multiplex PCR. The data hold 7,500 to 10,000 clones, with 85% to 95% observed a single time. Germline V gene data show CDR1 as SGHRS and CDR2 as YFSETQ. Unmatched junction bases numbered 4, after V lost 0 bases and J lost 7 bases. The CDR3 extends over 14 amino acids. The same specimen was also included in a second study, on regulatory T cells. That report notes: Amplification used 52 TRBV primers and 13 TRBJ primers.

This clonotype was sampled from a human donor in good health. The sequencing input was CD127- CD25+ CD4+ Tregs sorted from blood. The chain employs TRBV5-1 and TRBJ2-1; 7 positions match TRBD2. The CDR3 nucleotides read TGCGCCAGCAGCTTGGGGCAGGGAGGGAATGAGCAGTTCTTC. This sequence encodes CASSLGQGGNEQFF.